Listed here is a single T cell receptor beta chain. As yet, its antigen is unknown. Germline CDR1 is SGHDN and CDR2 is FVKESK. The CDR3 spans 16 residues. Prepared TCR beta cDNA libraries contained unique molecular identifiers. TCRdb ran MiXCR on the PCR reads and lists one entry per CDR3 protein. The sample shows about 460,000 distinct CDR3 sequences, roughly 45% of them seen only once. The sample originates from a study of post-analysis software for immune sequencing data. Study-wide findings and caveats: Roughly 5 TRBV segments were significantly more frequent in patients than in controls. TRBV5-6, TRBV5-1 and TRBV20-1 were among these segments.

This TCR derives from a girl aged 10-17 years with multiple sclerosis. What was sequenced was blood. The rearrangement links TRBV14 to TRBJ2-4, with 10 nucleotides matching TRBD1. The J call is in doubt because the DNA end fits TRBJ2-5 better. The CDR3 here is CASSPRDRGFQETQYF. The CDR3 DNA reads TGTGCCAGCAGCCCCCGGGACAGGGGCTTTCAAGAGACCCAGTACTTC.